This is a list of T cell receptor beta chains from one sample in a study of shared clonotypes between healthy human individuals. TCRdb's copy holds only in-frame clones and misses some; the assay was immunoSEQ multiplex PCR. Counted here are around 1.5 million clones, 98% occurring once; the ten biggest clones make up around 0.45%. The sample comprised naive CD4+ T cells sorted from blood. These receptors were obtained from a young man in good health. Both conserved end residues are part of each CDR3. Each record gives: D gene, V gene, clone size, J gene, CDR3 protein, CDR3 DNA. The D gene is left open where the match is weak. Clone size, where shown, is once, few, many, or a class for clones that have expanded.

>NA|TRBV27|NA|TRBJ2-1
CASSFPPNEQFF
TGTGCCAGCAGTTTCCCCCCCAATGAGCAGTTCTTC
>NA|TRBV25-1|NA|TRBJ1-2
CASSDPTQGTYGYTF
TGTGCCAGCAGTGATCCAACGCAGGGGACCTATGGCTACACCTTC
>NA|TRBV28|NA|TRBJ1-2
CASRAGIGYGYTF
TGTGCCAGCAGGGCAGGGATCGGCTATGGCTACACCTTC
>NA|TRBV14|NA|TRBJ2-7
CASSPFWANSYEQYF
TGTGCCAGCAGCCCCTTTTGGGCCAACTCCTACGAGCAGTACTTC
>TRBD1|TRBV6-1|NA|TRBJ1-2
CASSVSSFRQGANYGYTF
TGTGCCAGCAGTGTCAGCTCTTTTAGACAGGGCGCTAACTATGGCTACACCTTC
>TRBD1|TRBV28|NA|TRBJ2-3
CASSQDRGITTDTQYF
TGTGCCAGCAGTCAAGACAGGGGAATTACCACAGATACGCAGTATTTT
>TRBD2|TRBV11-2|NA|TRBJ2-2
CASSSISGRPHTGELFF
TGTGCCAGCAGCTCGATTAGCGGGAGGCCCCACACCGGGGAGCTGTTTTTT
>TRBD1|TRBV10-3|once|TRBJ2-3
CAISIPGQGAIGTDTQYF
TGTGCCATCAGTATACCGGGACAGGGGGCGATAGGCACAGATACGCAGTATTTT
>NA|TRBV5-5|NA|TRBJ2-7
CASSLTGYEQYF
TGTGCCAGCAGCTTAACAGGGTACGAGCAGTACTTC
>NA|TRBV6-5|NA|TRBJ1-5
CASSYDSNQPQHF
TGTGCCAGCAGTTACGACAGCAATCAGCCCCAGCATTTT
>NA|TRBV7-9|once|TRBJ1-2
CASSLREFDGYTF
TGTGCCAGCAGCCTAAGGGAATTCGATGGCTACACCTTC
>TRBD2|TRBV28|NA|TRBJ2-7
CASSPSGLAGIYEQYF
TGTGCCAGCTCCCCCTCGGGGCTAGCGGGGATCTACGAGCAGTACTTC
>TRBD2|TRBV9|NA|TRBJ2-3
CASSVEELAGGSTDTQYF
TGTGCCAGCAGCGTAGAAGAACTAGCGGGAGGTAGCACAGATACGCAGTATTTT
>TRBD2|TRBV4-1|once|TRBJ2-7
CASSPRPSGRAESYEQYF
TGCGCCAGCAGCCCTAGACCTAGCGGGAGGGCCGAATCCTACGAGCAGTACTTC
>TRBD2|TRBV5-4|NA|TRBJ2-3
CASSFGASGRGDTQYF
TGTGCCAGCAGCTTTGGGGCTAGCGGGAGGGGCGATACGCAGTATTTT
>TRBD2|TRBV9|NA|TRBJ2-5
CASSLGTSGQETQYF
TGTGCCAGCAGCTTAGGGACTAGCGGACAAGAGACCCAGTACTTC
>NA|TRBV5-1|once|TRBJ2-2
CASSLGLGDTGELFF
TGCGCCAGCAGCTTGGGCCTGGGGGACACCGGGGAGCTGTTTTTT
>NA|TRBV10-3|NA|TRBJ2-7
CAISPDRGEQYF
TGTGCCATCAGCCCCGACAGAGGCGAGCAGTACTTC
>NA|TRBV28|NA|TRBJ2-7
CASSLGGQRSYEQYF
TGTGCCAGCAGTTTGGGGGGACAGCGATCCTACGAGCAGTACTTC
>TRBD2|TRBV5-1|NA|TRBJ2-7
CASSLVSSGRAQQYF
TGCGCCAGCAGCTTGGTTTCTAGCGGGAGGGCCCAACAGTACTTC
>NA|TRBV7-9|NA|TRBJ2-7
CASSLVDGQYAYEQYF
TGTGCCAGCAGCTTAGTAGATGGGCAGTATGCCTACGAGCAGTACTTC
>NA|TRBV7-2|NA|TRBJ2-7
CASSLKLEQYF
TGTGCCAGCAGCTTAAAGCTCGAGCAGTACTTC
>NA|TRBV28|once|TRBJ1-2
CASSPAGFVNYGYTF
TGTGCCAGCAGCCCCGCAGGGTTTGTAAACTATGGCTACACCTTC
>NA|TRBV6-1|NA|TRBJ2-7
CASSVFLEAYEQYF
TGTGCCAGCAGTGTTTTCCTCGAGGCCTACGAGCAGTACTTC
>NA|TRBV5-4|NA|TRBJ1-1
CASSLDTEAFF
TGTGCCAGCAGCTTGGATACTGAAGCTTTCTTT
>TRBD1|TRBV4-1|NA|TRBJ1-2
CASSHLGTGLGYTF
TGCGCCAGCAGCCACCTTGGGACAGGCCTTGGCTACACCTTC
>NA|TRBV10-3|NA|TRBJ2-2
CATQLGQSGTGELFF
TGTGCCACCCAGCTAGGACAGTCGGGCACCGGGGAGCTGTTTTTT
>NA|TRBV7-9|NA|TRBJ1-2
CASSSDSFRALGYTF
TGTGCCAGCAGCTCGGACAGTTTTAGGGCCCTTGGCTACACCTTC
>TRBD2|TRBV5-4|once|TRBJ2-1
CASSSRLAGDNEQFF
TGTGCCAGCAGCTCCCGACTAGCGGGAGACAATGAGCAGTTCTTC
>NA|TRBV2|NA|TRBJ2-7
CASSDHPYEQYF
TGTGCCAGCAGTGATCACCCTTACGAGCAGTACTTC
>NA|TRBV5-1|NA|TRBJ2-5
CASRVRAKETQYF
TGCGCCAGCAGGGTACGAGCGAAAGAGACCCAGTACTTC
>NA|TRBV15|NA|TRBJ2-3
CATKQGVTDTQYF
TGTGCCACCAAACAGGGAGTCACAGATACGCAGTATTTT
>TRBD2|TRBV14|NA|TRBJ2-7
CASSPRLAGVSEQYF
TGTGCCAGCAGCCCCCGACTAGCGGGAGTTTCCGAGCAGTACTTC
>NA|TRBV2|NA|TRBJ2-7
CASRETENSYEQYF
TGTGCCAGCAGAGAGACAGAAAACTCCTACGAGCAGTACTTC
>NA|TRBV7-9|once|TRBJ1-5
CASSPQGGNQPQHF
TGTGCCAGCAGCCCCCAGGGCGGCAATCAGCCCCAGCATTTT
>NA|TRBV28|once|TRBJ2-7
CASTPGQGGEQYF
TGTGCCAGCACACCAGGCCAGGGTGGCGAGCAGTACTTC
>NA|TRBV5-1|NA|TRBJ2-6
CASSFLAGGNSGANVLTF
TGCGCCAGCAGCTTTTTAGCCGGGGGCAACTCTGGGGCCAACGTCCTGACTTTC
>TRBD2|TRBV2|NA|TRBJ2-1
CASSRLAGGIDEQFF
TGTGCCAGCAGTCGCTTAGCGGGAGGTATCGATGAGCAGTTCTTC
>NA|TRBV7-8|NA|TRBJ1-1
CASSSRSPGEFTEAFF
TGTGCCAGCAGCTCCCGCAGCCCAGGGGAGTTCACTGAAGCTTTCTTT
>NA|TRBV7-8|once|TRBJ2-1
CASSRQNFYNEQFF
TGTGCCAGCAGCCGCCAGAACTTTTACAATGAGCAGTTCTTC
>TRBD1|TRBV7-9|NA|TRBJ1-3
CASGDGTGAGNTIYF
TGTGCCAGCGGAGACGGCACAGGGGCGGGAAACACCATATATTTT
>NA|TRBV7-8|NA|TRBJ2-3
CASSLDLADTQYF
TGTGCCAGCAGCTTAGATCTGGCAGATACGCAGTATTTT
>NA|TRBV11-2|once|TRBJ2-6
CASSVLSSGANVLTF
TGTGCCAGCAGCGTACTTAGCTCTGGGGCCAACGTCCTGACTTTC
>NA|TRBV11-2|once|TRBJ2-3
CASSRGVSTDTQYF
TGCGCCAGCAGCCGAGGAGTCAGCACAGATACGCAGTATTTT
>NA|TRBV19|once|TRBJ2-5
CASSMGLSQETQYF
TGTGCCAGTAGTATGGGACTGAGCCAAGAGACCCAGTACTTC
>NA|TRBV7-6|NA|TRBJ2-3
CASSFYTDTQYF
TGTGCCAGCAGCTTCTACACAGATACGCAGTATTTT
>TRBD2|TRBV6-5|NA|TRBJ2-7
CASSYPSSGRYEQYF
TGTGCCAGCAGTTACCCGTCTAGCGGGAGGTACGAGCAGTACTTC
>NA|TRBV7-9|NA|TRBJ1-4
CASSLVHRKEKLFF
TGTGCCAGCAGCTTAGTGCACAGAAAAGAAAAACTGTTTTTT
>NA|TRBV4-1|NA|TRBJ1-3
CASSQGYYRLGNTIYF
TGCGCCAGCAGCCAAGGCTATTACCGGTTGGGAAACACCATATATTTT
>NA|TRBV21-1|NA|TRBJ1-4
CASGTSTNEKLFF
TGTGCCAGCGGGACATCCACTAATGAAAAACTGTTTTTT
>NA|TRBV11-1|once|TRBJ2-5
CASKGRTQETQYF
TGTGCCAGCAAGGGACGGACCCAAGAGACCCAGTACTTC
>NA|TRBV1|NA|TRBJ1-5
CTSGEGSGCQPQHF
TGCACCAGCGGCGAGGGATCGGGGTGTCAGCCCCAGCATTTT
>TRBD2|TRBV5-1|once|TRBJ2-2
CASSLGLADLTGELFF
TGCGCCAGCAGCCTGGGACTAGCGGATCTCACCGGGGAGCTGTTTTTT
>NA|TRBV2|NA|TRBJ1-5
CASSSFPGGTNQPQHF
TGTGCCAGCAGCTCCTTCCCTGGGGGCACTAATCAGCCCCAGCATTTT
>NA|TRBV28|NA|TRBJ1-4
CASSPITGEKLFF
TGTGCCAGCAGTCCTATTACAGGGGAAAAACTGTTTTTT
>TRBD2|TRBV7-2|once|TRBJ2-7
CASSLGAGAEHEQYF
TGTGCCAGCAGCTTAGGGGCGGGAGCGGAACACGAGCAGTACTTC
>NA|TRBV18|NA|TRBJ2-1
CASSPLAAKGNEQFF
TGTGCCAGCTCACCATTGGCCGCTAAGGGAAATGAGCAGTTCTTC
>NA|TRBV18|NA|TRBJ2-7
CASSPSYRDNEQYF
TGTGCCAGCTCGCCATCCTACAGGGATAACGAGCAGTACTTC
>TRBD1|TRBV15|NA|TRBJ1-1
CATSKGENRGRTEAFF
TGTGCCACCAGCAAGGGTGAGAACAGGGGGCGAACTGAAGCTTTCTTT
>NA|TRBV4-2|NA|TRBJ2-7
CASSQPKGGGLFEQYF
TGTGCCAGCAGCCAACCCAAGGGGGGGGGACTCTTTGAGCAGTACTTC